These 13 T cell receptor beta chains originate from one sample sequenced in a study of control samples from healthy donors and cancer patients. TCRdb keeps only in-frame clones here, not all; method: immunoSEQ multiplex PCR. The sample shows 75,000 to 95,000 clones, 90% of them seen only once. Sequenced sample: blood. These receptors originate from a woman aged 18-29 years in good health.

The chain couples TRBV9 to TRBJ2-5; D is unclear. The germline V and J ends were trimmed by 3 bases and 4 bases, with 13 bases remaining between them. Germline CDR1 and CDR2: SGDLS and YYNGEE. The CDR3 length is 14 residues. Here the CDR3 reads CASSADPYRETQYF. The DNA of the CDR3 is TGTGCCAGCAGCGCGGACCCTTATCGAGAGACCCAGTACTTC.

CDR3 loop: CASSPPAGYEQYF. The CDR3 nucleotides are TGTGCCAGCAGCCCTCCGGCCGGCTACGAGCAGTACTTC. J is TRBJ2-7 and V is TRBV7-2; no firm D call. In germline, CDR1 is SGHTA, CDR2 FQGNSA. With 5 bases removed from V and 3 bases from J, the gap between germline ends came to 11 bases. CDR3 length: 13 amino acids.

This clone was recorded only once. The chain has TRBV5-1 and TRBJ2-4; perhaps TRBD2 as D (7 bases). The CDR3 has 13 residues. Germline CDR1 reads SGHRS; CDR2 reads YFSETQ. V was pared by 3 bases and J by 5 bases, with 9 bases between. DNA of the CDR3: TGCGCCAGCAGCTCGGGGGGCCAAAACATTCAGTACTTC. Protein: CASSSGGQNIQYF.

The rearrangement uses TRBV5-4 and TRBJ2-5; 9 bases align to TRBD1. CDR1 and CDR2 from the germline V gene are SGHNT and YYREEE (reference sequence). The CDR3 has 15 residues. Losses at the gene ends were 0 bases for V and 2 bases for J; bases not matched to a gene: 2. CDR3 in DNA: TGTGCCAGCAGCTTGGGGGACAGGGTTCAAGAGACCCAGTACTTC. This translates into CASSLGDRVQETQYF.

The chain is built from TRBV5-6 and TRBJ2-7; 8 positions agree with TRBD1. The ends lost 2 bases at V and 5 bases at J; junction bases unmatched: 6. The germline V gene encodes CDR1 SGHDT and CDR2 YYEEEE. The length of the CDR3 is 14 residues. In nucleotides, the CDR3 is TGTGCCAGCAGCTTTGGGACAGGTTCGGACGAGCAGTACTTC. It specifies CASSFGTGSDEQYF.

The table lists this clone with many counts. The chain is built from TRBV4-1 and TRBJ2-1; D might be TRBD2 (5 bases). CDR1 MGHRA and CDR2 YSYEKL come from the germline V gene. This CDR3 region has 14 residues. The ends were cut back, 4 bases at V and 4 bases at J, with 11 bases in the middle. The CDR3 protein is CASSPLGDYNEQFF. The CDR3 DNA sequence: TGCGCCAGCAGCCCTCTCGGGGATTACAATGAGCAGTTCTTC.

The CDR3, as DNA: TGTGCCAGCAGCGACAGGGGGGTAGGGGTTGCTTTCTTT. This encodes CASSDRGVGVAFF. V gene TRBV2 combines with J gene TRBJ1-1; 9 bases agree with TRBD1. The CDR3 covers 13 residues. The germline V gene has CDR1 SNHLY and CDR2 FYNNEI. After removal of 6 bases from V and 11 bases from J, the junction contained 10 bases not matched to a gene.

This clone was seen only a few times. The rearrangement joins TRBV6-1 to TRBJ2-7; D perhaps matches TRBD1 (6 bases). CDR3 length: 15 residues. The germline V and J ends were trimmed by 3 bases and 0 bases, with 12 bases remaining between them. CDR1 MNHNS and CDR2 SASEGT come from the germline V gene. The CDR3 region has the DNA TGTGCCAGCAGTGAGGCAGGGGACAACTCCTACGAGCAGTACTTC. Translated: CASSEAGDNSYEQYF.

This clone was found once. The chain links TRBV9 to TRBJ2-1; TRBD2 aligns across 8 bases. The germline gives CDR1 SGDLS, CDR2 YYNGEE. V lost 2 bases to trimming and J lost 1 base; unmatched junction nucleotides: 2. The CDR3 totals 15 residues. CDR3 sequence (DNA): TGTGCCAGCAGCGTGGGCGGGGGGTCCTACAATGAGCAGTTCTTC. It encodes CASSVGGGSYNEQFF.

The chain couples TRBV19 to TRBJ1-4; D may be TRBD1 (6 bases). Germline assignment: CDR1 LNHDA and CDR2 SQIVND (reference sequence). Trimming pared 7 bases from V and 3 bases from J, leaving 12 bases between. The CDR3 runs 14 residues. CDR3 sequence: CASTIGGANEKLFF. The DNA of the CDR3 is TGTGCCAGTACAATAGGGGGGGCTAATGAAAAACTGTTTTTT.

CDR3 protein: CASSAPGEESSTEAFF. The DNA for the CDR3 is TGTGCCAGCAGTGCCCCAGGGGAGGAGTCGAGCACTGAAGCTTTCTTT. The chain joins TRBV6-1 to TRBJ1-1, with D maybe TRBD1 (6 bases). Looked up from germline, CDR1 is MNHNS and CDR2 is SASEGT. Trimming left V 4 bases short and J 4 bases short, with 19 bases between. This CDR3 spans 16 amino acids.

The rearrangement links TRBV5-6 to TRBJ1-2; D is unclear. The CDR3 is made up of 13 amino acids. V was cut by 1 base and J by 11 bases, with 15 bases left in between. Germline values: CDR1 SGHDT, CDR2 YYEEEE. CDR3 residues: CASSLSGPGRYTF. CDR3 in DNA: TGTGCCAGCAGCTTGTCTGGTCCCGGTCGGTACACCTTC.

The chain links TRBV7-9 to TRBJ2-1; D unresolved. CDR3 length: 16 amino acids. Trimming took 2 bases from V and 2 from J, leaving 13 bases between them. CDR1 SEHNR and CDR2 FQNEAQ come from the germline V gene (reference sequence). CDR3 protein: CASSLSLDLAYNEQFF. The DNA of the CDR3 is TGTGCCAGCAGCTTATCATTAGACCTCGCCTACAATGAGCAGTTCTTC.